The sequence of this TCR beta chain was determined in a study of Graves' ophthalmopathy and Graves' hyperthyroidism. The sequenced template was RNA, covering the TCR beta CDR3 region. In the first round, RT-PCR was carried out with HTBI primers, and a multiplex PCR formed the second round. TCRdb reprocessed the multiplex PCR reads via MiXCR and lists one record per CDR3 protein. The sample carries more than 300,000 distinct CDR3 sequences, roughly 15% recorded once. This CDR3 is 14 amino acids long. V shed 6 bases, J shed 4 bases, and the junction held 7 bases outside the gene matches. The table lists this clonotype with many counts. Its antigen remains unidentified. General observations from the study: The blood repertoire also included most expanded thyroid clonotypes above 0.001 frequency.

The specimen was peripheral blood. The gene calls are TRBV12-3 or TRBV12-4 and TRBJ1-1, with TRBD1 matching over 8 bases. The clonotype originates from an adult woman with stable Graves' hyperthyroidism. This chain's CDR3 is CASSQDRATTEAFF. CDR3 nucleotide sequence: TGTGCCAGCAGCCAGGACAGGGCTACCACTGAAGCTTTCTTT.